This TCR beta chain was sequenced for a study of T-cell memory formation after mild COVID-19. On the study more broadly: TCR clusters were largely donor specific.

As for this clonotype: The antigen remains undetermined.

Points from the study as a whole: Pre-infection memory showed some responding clones, and this suggested that cross-reactive memory joined. Most CD4+ clones that shrank were in CM and EM, while CD8+ ones turned up in EMRA. Contracting clones from day 15 to 85 showed balanced CD4/CD8; later expanders favored CD4+.

The CDR3 consists of 12 residues. Trimming removed 5 bases from V and 1 base from J, with 5 bases in between. Germline-derived CDR1 and CDR2 are LNHNV and YYDKDF (reference sequence). MiXCR was run by TCRdb on the 5' RACE reads, yielding one entry per CDR3 protein. The sample shows about 320,000 distinct CDR3 sequences, 14% of them seen only once. The source material was PBMCs or a T cell subset sorted from them (not recorded which). This clonotype was obtained from a man between 18 and 29 years old who had mild COVID-19 (a few samples of this study predate the infection). Cell type and time point are not known. This chain uses TRBV15 with TRBJ1-1; D ambiguous. Written as DNA, the CDR3 is TGTGCCACCAGCGGAGCGAACACTGAAGCTTTCTTT. Its protein product is CATSGANTEAFF.